These 5 T cell receptor beta chains were all obtained from the same sample, sequenced in a study of cytomegalovirus exposure and HLA in healthy donors. Primers for the PCR totalled 60 Vbeta and 13 Jbeta. Assay used: immunoSEQ multiplex PCR; TCRdb lists only in-frame clones, some missing. The sample records about 220,000 clones, around 76% being singletons. What was sequenced was PBMCs. Receptors originate from a man aged 18 to 30 in good health and CMV-seronegative.

This chain connects TRBV4-1 to TRBJ2-1, with 7 nucleotides matching TRBD1. V lost 0 bases to trimming and J lost 2 bases; unmatched junction nucleotides: 7. Per germline, CDR1 MGHRA and CDR2 YSYEKL. The CDR3 has 17 amino acids. CDR3 bases: TGCGCCAGCAGCCAAGATCGAGGGGACAGTACCTACAATGAGCAGTTCTTC. Translation: CASSQDRGDSTYNEQFF.

About this clone: The same CDR3 is also encoded by other DNA sequences in this sample. The rearrangement uses TRBV5-1 and TRBJ1-1; TRBD1 matches at 9 bases. V trimming: 3 bases; J trimming: 2 bases; junction bases outside the gene matches: 2. CDR3 length: 14 residues. Germline loops: CDR1 SGHRS, CDR2 YFSETQ. The CDR3 sequence is CASSSGQGNTEAFF. In DNA, the CDR3 is TGCGCCAGCAGCTCGGGACAGGGTAACACTGAAGCTTTCTTT.

The CDR3, as DNA: TGTGCCTGGAGTGTACTAACGGGATTCACCGGGGAGCTGTTTTTT. Amino acids: CAWSVLTGFTGELFF. The J gene is TRBJ2-2, the V gene TRBV30, with D possibly being TRBD2 (5 bases). In germline, CDR1 is GTSNPN, CDR2 SVGIG (reference sequence). The ends were cut back, 0 bases at V and 4 bases at J, with 12 bases in the middle. The CDR3 extends over 15 amino acids.

CDR3 bases: TGTGCCAGCAGCCCCTCGACAGGGGGTTGGGAAAACATTCAGTACTTC. This translates into CASSPSTGGWENIQYF. The chain combines TRBV11-2 with TRBJ2-4; TRBD1 agrees at 9 bases. This CDR3 has 16 residues. Germline lookup yields CDR1 SGHAT and CDR2 FQNNGV. Trimming at V came to 5 bases and at J to 5 bases, leaving 10 bases not matched to a gene.

The gene calls are TRBV27 and TRBJ2-7; D gene ambiguous. This CDR3 has 10 amino acids. V lost 7 bases and J lost 10, with 11 bases in between. The germline V gene has CDR1 MNHEY and CDR2 SMNVEV (reference sequence). The CDR3 here is CASTSRRQYF. The CDR3 DNA reads TGTGCCAGCACCTCGCGGCGCCAGTACTTC.